The next 25 T cell receptor beta chains were all read from a single sample in a study of cytomegalovirus exposure and HLA in healthy donors. Amplification used 60 Vbeta primers and 13 Jbeta primers. The method was immunoSEQ multiplex PCR; TCRdb's version includes in-frame clones alone and lacks a portion of them. The data contain 130,000 to 150,000 clones, just under 80% of them singletons. Source material: PBMCs. Receptors were obtained from a man aged 25-45 years in good health and CMV-seronegative.

This sequence joins TRBV5-4 and TRBJ1-1; TRBD1 is a possible D gene (6 bases). In germline, CDR1 is SGHNT, CDR2 YYREEE (reference sequence). V was clipped by 4 bases and J by 6 bases, with 13 bases between them. The CDR3 extends over 13 amino acids. The DNA of the CDR3 is TGTGCCAGCAGCCTGCAGGGGACCTCTGAAGCTTTCTTT. Translated, it gives CASSLQGTSEAFF.

With regard to this clone: The junction differs from germline at one of its ends, possibly a read error. The chain has TRBV30 and TRBJ1-5, with TRBD1 matching over 8 bases. The length of the CDR3 is 14 residues. Germline-derived CDR1 and CDR2 are GTSNPN and SVGIG (reference sequence). The CDR3 protein is CAWSGQGSDQPQNF. The CDR3 DNA reads TGTGCCTGGAGCGGACAGGGCTCAGATCAGCCCCAGAATTTT.

This sequence joins TRBV7-6 and TRBJ2-1; the match to TRBD1 covers 9 bases. After removal of 1 base from V and 5 bases from J, the junction contained 6 bases not matched to a gene. This CDR3 is built from 16 residues. Looked up from germline, CDR1 is SGHVS and CDR2 is FNYEAQ. CDR3 DNA: TGTGCCAGCAGCTTAGAAGCGGGACAGGGCCACAATGAGCAGTTCTTC. Amino acid sequence: CASSLEAGQGHNEQFF.

This clone was counted many times. The chain combines TRBV9 with TRBJ2-1, with 7 bases fitting TRBD2. CDR1 SGDLS and CDR2 YYNGEE come from the germline V gene. The length of the CDR3 is 15 residues. V trimming: 0 bases; J trimming: 3 bases; junction bases outside the gene matches: 3. CDR3 in DNA: TGTGCCAGCAGCGTAGCGGGGGGAGGCTACAATGAGCAGTTCTTC. It codes for CASSVAGGGYNEQFF.

The chain uses TRBV6-1 and TRBJ1-3; tentative D call: TRBD1 (5 bases). With 5 bases removed from V and 0 bases from J, the gap between germline ends came to 8 bases. This CDR3 is 14 amino acids long. CDR1 is MNHNS, CDR2 SASEGT, per germline. CDR3 DNA sequence: TGTGCCAGCAGTACTGACAGCTCTGGAAACACCATATATTTT. Translating gives CASSTDSSGNTIYF.

The chain couples TRBV28 to TRBJ2-5, with 7 positions matching TRBD2. Germline V gene sequence: CDR1 MDHEN, CDR2 SYDVKM. CDR3 length: 14 residues. V lost 3 bases, J lost 7 bases, and 8 bases stayed unmatched. The CDR3 sequence: CASSFGSGGGTQYF. The CDR3 DNA sequence: TGTGCCAGCAGTTTTGGTTCGGGCGGGGGGACCCAGTACTTC.

The CDR3 DNA is TGTGCCAGCTCTAGCGGCACCGGGGAGCTGTTTTTT. Its protein is CASSSGTGELFF. The chain employs TRBV27 and TRBJ2-2; 7 bases match TRBD2. With V trimmed by 8 bases and J by 4 bases, 1 base remained unmatched. Germline V gene data show CDR1 as MNHEY and CDR2 as SMNVEV (reference sequence). This CDR3 has 12 amino acids.

This clone was seen only once. This chain links TRBV13 with TRBJ2-2; 8 positions agree with TRBD2. The J segment lost 0 bases and the V segment lost 1 base, leaving 10 bases of the junction unmatched. The CDR3 is 19 residues long. Looked up from germline, CDR1 is PRHDT and CDR2 is FYEKMQ (reference sequence). This CDR3 is CASSLVGRFSGANTGELFF. The CDR3 DNA sequence: TGTGCCAGCAGCTTAGTGGGTCGGTTTAGCGGGGCGAACACCGGGGAGCTGTTTTTT.

This chain uses TRBV29-1 with TRBJ2-4; 7 nucleotides match TRBD2. This CDR3 has 13 amino acids. CDR1 and CDR2 (germline): SQVTM, ANQGSEA. V gave up 4 bases and J gave up 12 bases; unmatched junction bases: 12. The chain's CDR3 is CSVVAGDQRDQYF. DNA of the CDR3: TGCAGCGTTGTTGCTGGGGATCAGCGGGATCAGTACTTC.

The rearrangement uses TRBV11-2 and TRBJ2-2, with D perhaps TRBD2 (5 bases). The length of the CDR3 is 15 residues. The germline CDR1 and CDR2 sequences are SGHAT and FQNNGV. Trimming cost V 5 bases and J 7 bases, with 17 bases left between them. In DNA, the CDR3 is TGTGCCAGCAGCCCCGGCTCGCGGGCGGACGGGGAGCTGTTTTTT. It specifies CASSPGSRADGELFF.

The chain combines TRBV2 with TRBJ2-5; D gene uncertain. Trimming left V 5 bases short and J 3 bases short, with 7 bases between. The CDR3 length is 12 residues. The V gene's germline CDR1 is SNHLY and CDR2 FYNNEI. The CDR3 is CASSILEETQYF. DNA for the CDR3: TGTGCCAGCAGTATACTGGAAGAGACCCAGTACTTC.

J is TRBJ2-2 and V is TRBV5-6, with D tentatively TRBD2 (6 bases). The germline V and J ends were trimmed by 1 base and 7 bases, with 14 bases remaining between them. Germline loops: CDR1 SGHDT, CDR2 YYEEEE. The CDR3 totals 15 residues. The CDR3 sequence: CASSLSRLDGGELFF. For the CDR3, the DNA is TGTGCCAGCAGCTTGTCTCGACTAGATGGCGGGGAGCTGTTTTTT. Based on the CDR3 plus reference TRBV5-6 and TRBJ2-2, the full variable domain is DAGVTQSPTHLIKTRGQQVTLRCSPKSGHDTVSWYQQALGQGPQFIFQYYEEEERQRGNFPDRFSGHQFPNYSSELNVNALLLGDSALYLCASSLSRLDGGELFFGEGSRLTVL.

The gene calls are TRBV6-5 and TRBJ2-7, with 7 bases aligning to TRBD2. V shed 1 base and J 2 bases; nucleotides not matched to a gene: 8. CDR3 length: 16 residues. The germline V gene has CDR1 MNHEY and CDR2 SVGAGI. CDR3 bases: TGTGCCAGCAGTTACTGGGCCATGGGGGGGGCCTACGAGCAGTACTTC. It specifies CASSYWAMGGAYEQYF.

The chain carries TRBV28 and TRBJ1-2, with 7 bases aligning to TRBD1. Germline CDR1 reads MDHEN; CDR2 reads SYDVKM. This CDR3 is built from 16 residues. Losses at the gene ends were 3 bases for V and 4 bases for J; bases not matched to a gene: 11. The CDR3: CASSFIDRAGRYGYTF. CDR3 coding DNA: TGTGCCAGCAGTTTCATAGACAGGGCAGGGCGCTATGGCTACACCTTC.

This sequence joins TRBV5-4 and TRBJ2-5; 8 bases are shared with TRBD1. Germline V gene sequence: CDR1 SGHNT, CDR2 YYREEE (reference sequence). Trimming at V came to 5 bases and at J to 4 bases, leaving 13 bases not matched to a gene. The CDR3 is 16 residues long. Here the CDR3 DNA reads TGTGCCAGCAGTTCGCCGGTTCCAGGGGGCCGAGAGACCCAGTACTTC. The encoded protein is CASSSPVPGGRETQYF.

The CDR3 nucleotides are TGTGCCAGCAGTTGGGACAGGAACTCGAACACTGAAGCTTTCTTT. Its translation: CASSWDRNSNTEAFF. The chain uses TRBV5-6 and TRBJ1-1; 8 nucleotides align to TRBD1. The germline CDR1 and CDR2 sequences are SGHDT and YYEEEE. The V segment lost 5 bases and the J segment 1 base; nucleotides outside the gene matches: 7. The CDR3 totals 15 residues.

The chain carries TRBV5-1 and TRBJ1-2; 7 bases fit TRBD1. The CDR3 extends over 13 amino acids. V gave up 1 base and J gave up 5 bases; unmatched junction bases: 2. Germline loops: CDR1 SGHRS, CDR2 YFSETQ. The CDR3 protein is CASSLTGVYGYTF. In nucleotides, the CDR3 is TGCGCCAGCAGCTTGACAGGGGTTTATGGCTACACCTTC.

The genes are TRBV5-1 and TRBJ2-7; the D is unclear. The CDR3 contains 14 residues. In germline, CDR1 is SGHRS, CDR2 YFSETQ. V shed 1 base and J shed 2 bases, with 10 bases lying between them. Written as DNA, the CDR3 is TGCGCCAGCAGCTTGACAGCTCAGGCCTACGAGCAGTACTTC. This gives the protein CASSLTAQAYEQYF.

This rearrangement joins TRBV7-2 to TRBJ2-3, with D unresolved. V gave up 4 bases and J gave up 6 bases, with 14 bases separating them. The germline CDR1 and CDR2 sequences are SGHTA and FQGNSA. The CDR3 has 14 amino acids. For the CDR3, the DNA is TGTGCCAGCAGCTCAGAAAGAGCCGGGGATACGCAGTATTTT. Protein: CASSSERAGDTQYF.

This clone was detected a few times. This chain connects TRBV7-9 to TRBJ1-4; no clear D. CDR1 is SEHNR and CDR2 is FQNEAQ in the germline V gene (reference sequence). The CDR3 covers 14 residues. The ends were cut back, 6 bases at V and 7 bases at J, with 15 bases in the middle. CDR3 protein: CASSPDTGGEKLFF. For the CDR3, the DNA is TGTGCCAGCAGTCCTGACACCGGAGGTGAAAAACTGTTTTTT.

The rearrangement links TRBV11-2 to TRBJ2-3; no clear D gene. Looked up from germline, CDR1 is SGHAT and CDR2 is FQNNGV. CDR3 length: 19 residues. The ends were cut back, 2 bases at V and 3 bases at J, with 24 bases in the middle. This CDR3 is CASSLTYSPPGLDTDTQYF. Here the CDR3 DNA reads TGTGCCAGCAGCTTAACCTACAGCCCCCCTGGGCTTGATACAGATACGCAGTATTTT.

This chain joins TRBV27 and TRBJ2-1; D is possibly TRBD1 (6 bases). Trimming pared 8 bases from V and 3 bases from J, leaving 20 bases between. The CDR3 has 16 amino acids. From germline, CDR1 is MNHEY and CDR2 SMNVEV (reference sequence). This CDR3 is CASSRTQGRVYNEQFF. The CDR3 bases are TGTGCCAGCTCACGGACCCAGGGGCGGGTCTACAATGAGCAGTTCTTC.

The V gene is TRBV5-4, the J gene TRBJ2-3; 9 bases align to TRBD2. Germline V lookup: CDR1 SGHNT, CDR2 YYREEE (reference sequence). This CDR3 contains 18 residues. V lost 0 bases, J lost 1 base, and 9 bases stayed unmatched. The CDR3 coding sequence is TGTGCCAGCAGCTTGGTGGGGGGGTCTAGCGGGGGCACAGATACGCAGTATTTT. It codes for CASSLVGGSSGGTDTQYF.

The chain is built from TRBV4-1 and TRBJ2-7, with D maybe TRBD1 (6 bases). In germline, CDR1 is MGHRA, CDR2 YSYEKL. With 2 bases removed from V and 0 bases from J, the gap between germline ends came to 8 bases. The CDR3 runs 14 residues. The DNA of the CDR3 is TGCGCCAGCAGCCAACCGGACAGCTCCTACGAGCAGTACTTC. Encoded protein: CASSQPDSSYEQYF.

This clone was detected only once. This chain uses TRBV6-4 with TRBJ1-5; a possible D gene is TRBD1 (6 bases). In germline, CDR1 is MRHNA, CDR2 SNTAGT. This CDR3 has 16 amino acids. V was clipped by 10 bases and J by 1 base, with 20 bases between them. This CDR3 reads CATSHPPQGSNQPQHF. In DNA, the CDR3 is TGTGCCACCAGCCACCCCCCACAGGGAAGCAATCAGCCCCAGCATTTT.